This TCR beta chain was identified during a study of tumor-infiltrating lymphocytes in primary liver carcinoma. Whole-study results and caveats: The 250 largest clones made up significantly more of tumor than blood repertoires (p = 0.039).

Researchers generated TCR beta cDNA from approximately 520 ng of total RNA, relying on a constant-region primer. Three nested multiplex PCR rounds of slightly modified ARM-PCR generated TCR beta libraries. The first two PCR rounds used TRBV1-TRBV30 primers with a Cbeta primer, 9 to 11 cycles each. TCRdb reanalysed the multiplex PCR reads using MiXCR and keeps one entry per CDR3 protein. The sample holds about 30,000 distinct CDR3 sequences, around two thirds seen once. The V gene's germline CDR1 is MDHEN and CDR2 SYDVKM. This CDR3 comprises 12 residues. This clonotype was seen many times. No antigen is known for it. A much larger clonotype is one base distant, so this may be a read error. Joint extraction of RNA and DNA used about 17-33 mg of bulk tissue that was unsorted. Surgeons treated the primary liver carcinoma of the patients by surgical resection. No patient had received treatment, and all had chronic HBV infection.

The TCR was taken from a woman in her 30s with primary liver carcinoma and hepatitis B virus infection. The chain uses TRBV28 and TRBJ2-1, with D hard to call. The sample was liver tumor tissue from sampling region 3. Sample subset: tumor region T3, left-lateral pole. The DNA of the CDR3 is TGTGCCAGCGGTTTTGATAGATTTGAGCAGTTCTTC. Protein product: CASGFDRFEQFF.